A single sample is the source of the 8 T cell receptor beta chains below, sequenced in a study of cytomegalovirus exposure and HLA in healthy donors. PCR employed 60 Vbeta and 13 Jbeta primers. Libraries were prepared by immunoSEQ multiplex PCR; TCRdb keeps only in-frame clonotypes and omits some of them. This sample contains some 39,000 clones. Sequenced sample: PBMCs. These receptors originate from a woman in her thirties in good health and CMV-seropositive.

V and J are TRBV6-1 and TRBJ2-3; 9 nucleotides line up with TRBD2. Germline-derived CDR1 and CDR2 are MNHNS and SASEGT. With 6 bases clipped from V and 1 base from J, the junction kept 2 bases outside the gene matches. There are 14 residues in the CDR3. CDR3 bases: TGTGCCAGCAGGGAGCGGGGGGGCACAGATACGCAGTATTTT. Translated: CASRERGGTDTQYF.

The chain combines TRBV6-5 with TRBJ2-5; D unresolved. Germline V gene sequence: CDR1 MNHEY, CDR2 SVGAGI. The CDR3 extends over 12 amino acids. V gave up 6 bases and J gave up 2 bases, with 7 bases separating them. This CDR3 is CASSSSQETQYF. The CDR3 DNA sequence: TGTGCCAGCAGCTCGTCGCAAGAGACCCAGTACTTC.

This chain joins TRBV5-4 and TRBJ2-2, with D perhaps matching TRBD1 (6 bases). Germline V gene lookup returns CDR1 SGHNT and CDR2 YYREEE (reference sequence). V was shortened by 0 bases and J by 2 bases, with 11 bases between the two germline ends. This CDR3 has 16 amino acids. CDR3 sequence (DNA): TGTGCCAGCAGCTTGGCTCAGGGGCGAAACACCGGGGAGCTGTTTTTT. Translating it yields CASSLAQGRNTGELFF. The entire variable domain, with the rest obtained from reference TRBV5-4 and TRBJ2-2, is as follows: ETGVTQSPTHLIKTRGQQVTLRCSSQSGHNTVSWYQQALGQGPQFIFQYYREEENGRGNFPPRFSGLQFPNYSSELNVNALELDDSALYLCASSLAQGRNTGELFFGEGSRLTVL.

The rearrangement uses TRBV14 and TRBJ2-7; the match to TRBD1 covers 8 bases. The CDR3 loop spans 15 amino acids. J was trimmed by 0 bases and V by 4 bases; bases with no gene match: 5. Germline assignment: CDR1 SGHDN and CDR2 FVKESK. CDR3 protein: CASSPLTGDSYEQYF. DNA for the CDR3: TGTGCCAGCAGCCCCCTGACAGGGGACTCCTACGAGCAGTACTTC.

The chain uses TRBV27 and TRBJ1-1; no reliable D call. CDR3 length: 12 residues. Germline loops: CDR1 MNHEY, CDR2 SMNVEV (reference sequence). Trimming took off 4 bases at V and 3 bases at J, with 6 bases between the two ends. The CDR3 loop is CASSSGDTEAFF. The CDR3 region has the DNA TGTGCCAGCAGTTCGGGAGACACTGAAGCTTTCTTT.

This sequence joins TRBV2 and TRBJ1-2; 9 bases align to TRBD1. Per germline, CDR1 SNHLY and CDR2 FYNNEI. V lost 0 bases and J lost 7; bases outside the gene matches: 3. The CDR3 length is 14 residues. The DNA of the CDR3 is TGTGCCAGCAGTGAAGCGCTACAGGGGGCTGGCTACACCTTC. Encoded protein: CASSEALQGAGYTF.

The chain couples TRBV7-2 to TRBJ1-2, with TRBD1 identical over 12 bases. CDR1 and CDR2 (germline): SGHTA, FQGNSA. The CDR3 loop spans 16 amino acids. Trimming removed 1 base from V and 4 bases from J; junction bases left unmatched: 4. The DNA of the CDR3 is TGTGCCAGCAGCTTAGGGGGGACAGGGGGCACCTATGGCTACACCTTC. It is translated as CASSLGGTGGTYGYTF. The full variable domain, completed using reference TRBV7-2 and TRBJ1-2, is GAGVSQSPSNKVTEKGKDVELRCDPISGHTALYWYRQSLGQGLEFLIYFQGNSAPDKSGLPSDRFSAERTGGSVSTLTIQRTQQEDSAVYLCASSLGGTGGTYGYTFGSGTRLTVV.

The chain employs TRBV11-3 and TRBJ2-1; 8 nucleotides line up with TRBD2. The CDR3 covers 14 residues. Trimming removed 5 bases from V and 2 bases from J; junction bases left unmatched: 2. From germline, CDR1 is SGHNT and CDR2 YENEEA. The CDR3 protein is CASSTSGTYNEQFF. In nucleotides, the CDR3 is TGTGCCAGCAGCACTAGCGGTACCTACAATGAGCAGTTCTTC. Variable domain in full (rest from reference TRBV11-3 and TRBJ2-1): EAGVVQSPRYKIIEKKQPVAFWCNPISGHNTLYWYLQNLGQGPELLIRYENEEAVDDSQLPKDRFSAERLKGVDSTLKIQPAELGDSAVYLCASSTSGTYNEQFFGPGTRLTVL.